Following are 25 T cell receptor beta chains from one sample sequenced in a study of cytotoxic CD8 clonotypes in ibrutinib-treated CLL. Produced via immunoSEQ multiplex PCR; TCRdb's table is partial and in-frame only. The sample lists approximately 100,000 clones; 50% to 65% were seen once. The sequences come from PBMCs, collected after 24 months of ibrutinib treatment. These receptor sequences come from a human donor with chronic lymphocytic leukemia.

The chain joins TRBV27 to TRBJ2-5; 9 nucleotides agree with TRBD2. Losses at the gene ends were 2 bases for V and 5 bases for J; bases not matched to a gene: 12. The CDR3 consists of 17 residues. Germline V CDR1 and CDR2: MNHEY, SMNVEV (reference sequence). The CDR3 DNA is TGTGCCAGCAGTTTAATAGGGCGGGGGGGCTCACGGGAGACCCAGTACTTC. Its protein product is CASSLIGRGGSRETQYF.

This chain connects TRBV30 to TRBJ2-7; TRBD1 agrees at 11 bases. Germline assignment: CDR1 GTSNPN and CDR2 SVGIG (reference sequence). The CDR3 runs to 13 residues. Trimming removed 5 bases from V and 1 base from J; junction bases left unmatched: 1. Here the CDR3 reads CAWGTGGSYEQYF. The DNA for the CDR3 is TGTGCCTGGGGGACAGGGGGTTCCTACGAGCAGTACTTC.

The chain uses TRBV29-1 and TRBJ1-1; 8 bases are a match to TRBD1. After removal of 6 bases from V and 5 bases from J, the junction contained 8 bases not matched to a gene. The CDR3 extends over 13 amino acids. Germline V lookup: CDR1 SQVTM, CDR2 ANQGSEA. Written as DNA, the CDR3 is TGCAGCGTCCGAGGACAGGGATGGACTGAAGCTTTCTTT. Translated, it gives CSVRGQGWTEAFF.

The rearrangement joins TRBV27 to TRBJ2-7, with TRBD1 matching 9 bases. Looked up from germline, CDR1 is MNHEY and CDR2 is SMNVEV (reference sequence). With 7 bases clipped from V and 9 bases from J, the junction kept 13 bases outside the gene matches. This CDR3 region has 14 residues. CDR3 protein: CASNTGTGSSSQYF. The CDR3 nucleotides read TGTGCCAGCAATACCGGGACAGGGTCGAGTTCGCAGTACTTC.

The CDR3: CASSEGSGDTDTQYF. CDR3 in DNA: TGTGCCAGCAGTGAGGGCAGCGGGGACACAGATACGCAGTATTTT. The chain has TRBV2 and TRBJ2-3; 7 bases match TRBD2. From germline, CDR1 is SNHLY and CDR2 FYNNEI. The V segment lost 3 bases and the J segment 2 bases; nucleotides outside the gene matches: 5. CDR3 length equals 15 residues.

This clone has just a few counts. This rearrangement joins TRBV2 to TRBJ1-2, with D uncertain. Germline V gives CDR1 SNHLY, CDR2 FYNNEI. There are 15 residues in the CDR3. V was shortened by 7 bases and J by 8 bases, with 23 bases between the two germline ends. In DNA, the CDR3 is TGTGCCAGCATCCCCTGGTCGGGTCAGGACGGGGGCTACACCTTC. Protein: CASIPWSGQDGGYTF.

This clone has just a few counts. The chain links TRBV2 to TRBJ1-1; 7 bases are shared with TRBD1. The V segment lost 4 bases and the J segment 7 bases; nucleotides outside the gene matches: 12. This CDR3 contains 15 residues. Germline V gives CDR1 SNHLY, CDR2 FYNNEI. DNA of the CDR3: TGTGCCAGCAGTGCTCCCCAAACAGACAGGGTTGAAGCTTTCTTT. It is translated as CASSAPQTDRVEAFF.

The chain carries TRBV5-1 and TRBJ2-1; 8 bases agree with TRBD1. V lost 0 bases to trimming and J lost 0 bases; unmatched junction nucleotides: 11. The CDR3 loop spans 19 amino acids. Germline loops: CDR1 SGHRS, CDR2 YFSETQ. CDR3 sequence: CASSLEGGQGLSSYNEQFF. The CDR3 DNA follows: TGCGCCAGCAGCTTGGAGGGAGGACAGGGTCTGAGCTCCTACAATGAGCAGTTCTTC.

The chain joins TRBV5-1 to TRBJ1-2; a possible D gene is TRBD1 (5 bases). CDR1 and CDR2 from the germline V gene are SGHRS and YFSETQ. The V and J ends lost 9 bases and 2 bases respectively, with 14 bases between them. The CDR3 is 13 amino acids. CDR3 sequence (DNA): TGCGCCACCTCCTACGAGGGGAACTATGGCTACACCTTC. Amino acids: CATSYEGNYGYTF. The full variable domain, completed using reference TRBV5-1 and TRBJ1-2, is KAGVTQTPRYLIKTRGQQVTLSCSPISGHRSVSWYQQTPGQGLQFLFEYFSETQRNKGNFPGRFSGRQFSNSRSEMNVSTLELGDSALYLCATSYEGNYGYTFGSGTRLTVV.

The chain carries TRBV11-3 and TRBJ2-1; the D gene could be TRBD1 or TRBD2 (5 bases each). CDR3 length: 13 amino acids. Germline loops: CDR1 SGHNT, CDR2 YENEEA. Trimming pared 7 bases from V and 9 bases from J, leaving 16 bases between. CDR3 DNA: TGTGCCAGCATCCTCCAAGGGACGAGTGAGCAGTTCTTC. Translated, it gives CASILQGTSEQFF.

This chain joins TRBV7-9 and TRBJ2-7; 7 bases align to TRBD2. Germline V CDR1 and CDR2: SEHNR, FQNEAQ (reference sequence). With V trimmed by 5 bases and J by 4 bases, 8 bases remained unmatched. The CDR3 spans 14 residues. CDR3 nucleotides: TGTGCCAGCAGCCCTGGGACTATCGGTTACGAGCAGTACTTC. Translation gives CASSPGTIGYEQYF.

This clone was seen at least ten times. V usage is TRBV20-1 and J usage is TRBJ1-2, with D tentatively TRBD1 (5 bases). This CDR3 is built from 11 residues. The V gene's germline CDR1 is DFQATT and CDR2 SNEGSKA (reference sequence). The V end lost 2 bases, the J end lost 6 bases, and 7 bases lay between the germline ends. CDR3 DNA: TGCAGTGCTAGACAGGGCGATGGCTACACCTTC. Amino acids: CSARQGDGYTF.

This rearrangement joins TRBV30 to TRBJ2-3, with 7 positions matching TRBD2. Germline CDR1 reads GTSNPN; CDR2 reads SVGIG (reference sequence). The length of the CDR3 is 15 residues. V lost 8 bases to trimming and J lost 2 bases; unmatched junction nucleotides: 13. The CDR3 DNA reads TGTGCCCGATCGTATGGCCTAGCGGACACAGATACGCAGTATTTT. The encoded protein is CARSYGLADTDTQYF.

CDR3 sequence reads: CAWSVERTGGSYEQYF. The CDR3 DNA sequence: TGTGCCTGGAGTGTAGAGAGGACAGGGGGTAGCTACGAGCAGTACTTC. V is TRBV30 and J is TRBJ2-7, with 10 bases identical to TRBD1. V was pared by 0 bases and J by 3 bases, with 8 bases of the junction left unmatched. Germline-derived CDR1 and CDR2 are GTSNPN and SVGIG (reference sequence). The CDR3 length is 16 residues.

The table lists this clone with a count of one. The chain uses TRBV2 and TRBJ1-1; perhaps TRBD1 as D (5 bases). The CDR3 covers 15 residues. Germline V CDR1 and CDR2: SNHLY, FYNNEI. With 4 bases removed from V and 0 bases from J, the gap between germline ends came to 12 bases. The CDR3 spells CASSGEGRLNTEAFF. CDR3 nucleotides: TGTGCCAGCAGTGGGGAGGGACGGTTGAACACTGAAGCTTTCTTT. Based on the CDR3 plus reference TRBV2 and TRBJ1-1, the full variable domain is EPEVTQTPSHQVTQMGQEVILRCVPISNHLYFYWYRQILGQKVEFLVSFYNNEISEKSEIFDDQFSVERPDGSNFTLKIRSTKLEDSAMYFCASSGEGRLNTEAFFGQGTRLTVV.

This clone showed up many times. The rearrangement uses TRBV6-5 and TRBJ1-2, with 9 bases that match TRBD1. The CDR3 length is 14 residues. The V gene end was trimmed by 6 bases and the J gene end by 7 bases; junction bases not matched to a gene: 9. Germline CDR1 is MNHEY and CDR2 is SVGAGI. The CDR3 reads CASSMTGGHSGYTF. CDR3 DNA: TGTGCCAGCAGCATGACAGGGGGACACTCTGGCTACACCTTC.

The V call is TRBV5-1, the J call TRBJ2-1, with D possibly being TRBD1 (6 bases). V gave up 0 bases and J gave up 12 bases, with 22 bases separating them. The CDR3 is made up of 16 amino acids. Germline CDR1 SGHRS, CDR2 YFSETQ. The CDR3 loop is CASSLASGPAGGGQFF. CDR3 nucleotide sequence: TGCGCCAGCAGCTTGGCCTCGGGGCCTGCTGGGGGCGGGCAGTTCTTC.

The chain employs TRBV4-3 and TRBJ2-3, with D unclear. Trimming left V 5 bases short and J 5 bases short, with 8 bases between. The CDR3 length is 12 residues. The germline CDR1 and CDR2 sequences are LGHNA and YSLEER. DNA of the CDR3: TGCGCCAGCAGCGGGTGGGGAGATACGCAGTATTTT. Residues: CASSGWGDTQYF.

This chain joins TRBV30 and TRBJ2-5; D gene uncertain. With 4 bases removed from V and 5 bases from J, the gap between germline ends came to 8 bases. The CDR3 length is 11 residues. Germline CDR1 GTSNPN, CDR2 SVGIG (reference sequence). The CDR3 bases are TGTGCCTGGACTGACCGGGAGACCCAGTACTTC. Translating gives CAWTDRETQYF.

The J gene is TRBJ1-5, the V gene TRBV18, with D uncertain. CDR1 and CDR2 (germline): KGHSH, LQKENI. The V end was cut by 4 bases, the J end by 1 base, with 5 bases between. The CDR3 has 13 amino acids. The CDR3 region is CASSLPSNQPQHF. The CDR3 DNA follows: TGTGCCAGCTCACTCCCAAGCAATCAGCCCCAGCATTTT.

This clone was picked up a small number of times. The chain recombines TRBV6-5 with TRBJ1-1; possibly TRBD1 for D (5 bases). The V end was cut by 2 bases, the J end by 5 bases, with 12 bases between. Germline loops: CDR1 MNHEY, CDR2 SVGAGI. The CDR3 has 14 residues. CDR3 sequence reads: CASSYRGGRTEAFF. The CDR3 nucleotides read TGTGCCAGCAGTTACAGGGGAGGGAGGACTGAAGCTTTCTTT.

This clone was observed once. This chain connects TRBV15 to TRBJ1-1, with TRBD1 matching 8 bases. CDR3 size: 18 residues. Germline V gives CDR1 LNHNV, CDR2 YYDKDF (reference sequence). The trim removed 0 bases at V and 10 bases at J, leaving 19 bases unmatched. The CDR3 DNA is TGTGCCACCAGCAGAGAAACAACTGGACAGGGCACTACTGTGGCAGCTTTCTTT. Its translation: CATSRETTGQGTTVAAFF.

The genes are TRBV11-3 and TRBJ2-3; 7 bases are a match to TRBD1. This CDR3 has 15 amino acids. Trimming cost V 1 base and J 5 bases; bases outside gene matches: 6. Germline lookup yields CDR1 SGHNT and CDR2 YENEEA. Written as DNA, the CDR3 is TGTGCCAGCAGCTTAGTAGGTGGGGACAGAGATACGCAGTATTTT. Encoded protein: CASSLVGGDRDTQYF.

This clone turned up a few times. This chain uses TRBV27 with TRBJ1-2; weak D call: TRBD1 (5 bases). Germline lookup yields CDR1 MNHEY and CDR2 SMNVEV (reference sequence). The CDR3 consists of 13 residues. V lost 4 bases and J lost 4, with 10 bases in between. DNA of the CDR3: TGTGCCAGCAGTTCCTCCGGGGGCTATGGCTACACCTTC. This encodes CASSSSGGYGYTF.

The rearrangement links TRBV5-1 to TRBJ2-3, with 8 bases matching TRBD2. Looked up from germline, CDR1 is SGHRS and CDR2 is YFSETQ. CDR3 size: 15 residues. Trimming at V came to 1 base and at J to 4 bases, leaving 5 bases not matched to a gene. The CDR3 reads CASSLLGTSSDTQYF. CDR3 in DNA: TGCGCCAGCAGCTTGTTAGGGACTAGTTCAGATACGCAGTATTTT.